The 17 T cell receptor beta chains listed next were all sequenced from one sample in a study of CD8 T cell repertoires and HIV-1 epitope variants. The data were produced by immunoSEQ multiplex PCR, yet TCRdb's version contains in-frame clones alone and is incomplete. Among about 6,000 clones listed, about 64% were seen once. These receptors' antigens are unknown. The material sequenced was cultured CD8+ T cells derived from PBMCs. These receptors were taken from a male donor with HIV.

This chain connects TRBV2 to TRBJ1-1; no clear D gene. The CDR3 is 15 amino acids. V was pared by 5 bases and J by 0 bases, with 13 bases between. Germline CDR1 and CDR2: SNHLY and FYNNEI. The CDR3 bases are TGTGCCAGCAGTAATCTAGGCGGGATGAACACTGAAGCTTTCTTT. Translated, it gives CASSNLGGMNTEAFF.

The chain combines TRBV10-3 with TRBJ1-1, with a weak D call TRBD1 (5 bases). The CDR3 contains 12 residues. V was shortened by 7 bases and J by 4 bases, with 10 bases between the two germline ends. The germline gives CDR1 ENHRY, CDR2 SYGVKD. The chain's CDR3 is CAINGDGTEAFF. The CDR3, as DNA: TGTGCCATCAACGGGGACGGCACTGAAGCTTTCTTT.

A few counts support this clone. The chain combines TRBV4-1 with TRBJ1-2; no definite D call. The germline V gene encodes CDR1 MGHRA and CDR2 YSYEKL. The CDR3 has 16 residues. V lost 0 bases and J lost 3, with 14 bases in between. CDR3 protein: CASSQDPVELDYGYTF. The CDR3 DNA follows: TGCGCCAGCAGCCAAGATCCCGTCGAACTCGACTATGGCTACACCTTC.

This chain links TRBV4-3 with TRBJ1-1, with D unclear. V shed 1 base and J shed 1 base, with 7 bases lying between them. This CDR3 spans 14 amino acids. Germline values: CDR1 LGHNA, CDR2 YSLEER. CDR3 sequence (DNA): TGCGCCAGCAGCCAAGTGATGGGGAACACTGAAGCTTTCTTT. Protein product: CASSQVMGNTEAFF.

This clone appeared once. The J gene is TRBJ1-1, the V gene TRBV28, with D unresolved. The V end was cut by 3 bases, the J end by 0 bases, with 8 bases between. CDR1 and CDR2 from the germline V gene are MDHEN and SYDVKM. The CDR3 covers 14 residues. The CDR3 DNA reads TGTGCCAGCAGTTTTCTTAGGATGAACACTGAAGCTTTCTTT. Protein: CASSFLRMNTEAFF.

The chain combines TRBV4-3 with TRBJ2-7; D is uncertain. The germline V gene has CDR1 LGHNA and CDR2 YSLEER. Trimming took 1 base from V and 6 from J, leaving 10 bases between them. The CDR3 runs to 13 residues. In DNA, the CDR3 is TGCGCCAGCAGCCAAGCTGTCGACTCCGAGCAGTACTTC. Translating it yields CASSQAVDSEQYF.

This clone came up a few times. The J gene is TRBJ2-1, the V gene TRBV11-2; D remains unclear. The ends were cut back, 4 bases at V and 3 bases at J, with 10 bases in the middle. The CDR3 is 14 residues long. Germline CDR1 and CDR2: SGHAT and FQNNGV. CDR3 residues: CASSSPPGYNEQFF. DNA of the CDR3: TGTGCCAGCAGCTCCCCGCCCGGCTACAATGAGCAGTTCTTC. The full variable domain, with the rest looked up from reference TRBV11-2 and TRBJ2-1, is EAGVAQSPRYKIIEKRQSVAFWCNPISGHATLYWYQQILGQGPKLLIQFQNNGVVDDSQLPKDRFSAERLKGVDSTLKIQPAKLEDSAVYLCASSSPPGYNEQFFGPGTRLTVL.

J is TRBJ1-1 and V is TRBV6-6; 7 nucleotides match TRBD1. Germline V gives CDR1 MNHNY, CDR2 SVGAGI (reference sequence). The ends lost 6 bases at V and 1 base at J; junction bases unmatched: 5. The CDR3 runs 14 residues. CDR3 residues: CASRGGRENTEAFF. Written as DNA, the CDR3 is TGTGCCAGCAGAGGGGGCAGGGAGAACACTGAAGCTTTCTTT.

The genes are TRBV6-5 and TRBJ1-1; D gene uncertain. The CDR3 has 16 amino acids. Per the germline V gene, CDR1 is MNHEY and CDR2 is SVGAGI. Between the trimmed V and J ends, which lost 0 bases and 1 base, there was a span of 12 bases. As DNA, the CDR3 is TGTGCCAGCAGTTACTCCCTAAGGACGGGGAACACTGAAGCTTTCTTT. It encodes CASSYSLRTGNTEAFF.

This clone has a single count. The chain links TRBV27 to TRBJ2-3; 7 nucleotides agree with TRBD1. This CDR3 has 14 amino acids. V was pared by 4 bases and J by 2 bases, with 3 bases of the junction left unmatched. Looked up from germline, CDR1 is MNHEY and CDR2 is SMNVEV (reference sequence). CDR3 sequence reads: CASSWDSFTDTQYF. The DNA for the CDR3 is TGTGCCAGCAGTTGGGACAGCTTCACAGATACGCAGTATTTT.

This rearrangement joins TRBV5-1 to TRBJ2-2; 8 bases are a match to TRBD2. CDR3 length: 16 amino acids. V shed 4 bases, J shed 0 bases, and the junction held 5 bases outside the gene matches. CDR1 SGHRS and CDR2 YFSETQ come from the germline V gene. DNA for the CDR3: TGCGCCAGCAGCGATAGACTAGCGCCGAACACCGGGGAGCTGTTTTTT. It is translated as CASSDRLAPNTGELFF.

This clone occurred a few times. The chain uses TRBV5-1 and TRBJ1-6, with 10 bases matching TRBD1. There are 15 residues in the CDR3. Per the germline V gene, CDR1 is SGHRS and CDR2 is YFSETQ. Trimming at V came to 0 bases and at J to 9 bases, leaving 3 bases not matched to a gene. CDR3 loop: CASSLGQGASSPLHF. As DNA, the CDR3 is TGCGCCAGCAGCTTGGGACAGGGGGCGAGTTCACCCCTCCACTTT.

This chain joins TRBV12-5 and TRBJ2-2, with D uncertain. With 1 base removed from V and 3 bases from J, the gap between germline ends came to 9 bases. Germline V gene lookup returns CDR1 LGHNT and CDR2 FRNRAP. The CDR3 sequence is 15 residues long. The CDR3 DNA follows: TGTGCTAGTGGTTTGGGGCTGATGGACACCGGGGAGCTGTTTTTT. Protein product: CASGLGLMDTGELFF.

The rearrangement links TRBV6-1 to TRBJ2-5, with D tentatively TRBD1 (6 bases). The J call may be wrong; the DNA end is better matched by TRBJ2-7. Per the germline V gene, CDR1 is MNHNS and CDR2 is SASEGT. This CDR3 region has 14 residues. The CDR3 is CASSARDNGYEQYF. CDR3 in DNA: TGTGCCAGCAGTGCTCGGGACAACGGCTACGAGCAGTACTTC.

This chain joins TRBV7-2 and TRBJ2-7, with no clear D. The CDR3 has 14 amino acids. Germline lookup yields CDR1 SGHTA and CDR2 FQGNSA. V was shortened by 1 base and J by 2 bases, with 9 bases between the two germline ends. CDR3 sequence reads: CASSLDLRAYEQYF. Written as DNA, the CDR3 is TGTGCCAGCAGCTTAGATCTAAGAGCCTACGAGCAGTACTTC.

V and J are TRBV29-1 and TRBJ2-1; D is undetermined. V was cut by 6 bases and J by 6 bases, with 12 bases left in between. This CDR3 has 12 amino acids. Germline CDR1 is SQVTM and CDR2 is ANQGSEA. The CDR3 protein is CSVLQRANEQFF. The CDR3, as DNA: TGCAGCGTCCTCCAAAGGGCCAATGAGCAGTTCTTC.

J is TRBJ2-3 and V is TRBV19; maybe TRBD2 (5 bases). Germline assignment: CDR1 LNHDA and CDR2 SQIVND (reference sequence). The CDR3 spans 14 residues. The V end lost 7 bases, the J end lost 2 bases, and 13 bases lay between the germline ends. The CDR3 protein is CASMEEAVTDTQYF. In DNA form, the CDR3 reads TGTGCCAGTATGGAGGAGGCAGTCACAGATACGCAGTATTTT. The complete variable domain, with remaining parts taken from reference TRBV19 and TRBJ2-3, reads DGGITQSPKYLFRKEGQNVTLSCEQNLNHDAMYWYRQDPGQGLRLIYYSQIVNDFQKGDIAEGYSVSREKKESFPLTVTSAQKNPTAFYLCASMEEAVTDTQYFGPGTRLTVL.